Listed below are T cell receptor beta chains from one sample, sequenced in a study of type 1 and type 2 diabetes patients. Using its own MiXCR run on the multiplex PCR reads, TCRdb lists one record per CDR3 protein. The sample shows 270,000 or so distinct CDR3 sequences, 45% to 60% of them seen only once. The sample was peripheral blood mononuclear cells (PBMCs). The receptors here all came from a man between 18 and 29 years old with type 2 diabetes. CDR3s include the opening cysteine and the closing phenylalanine or tryptophan. Fields, in order: CDR3 DNA, CDR3 protein, J gene, V gene, clone size, D gene, CDR3 length. D genes are given only for firm matches. Clone size, where shown, is once, few, many, or a class for clones that have expanded.

CDR3 DNA: TGTGCCAGCAGCGTAGATGTTGGGCTGCCTGACCCCCGGTGGACACCCCTCCACTTT
CDR3 protein: CASSVDVGLPDPRWTPLHF
J gene: TRBJ1-6
V gene: TRBV9
clone size: .
D gene: .
CDR3 length: 19

CDR3 DNA: TGCAGTGCCGCCGGGGGGGGCGGGACCTCCTACGAGCAGTACTTC
CDR3 protein: CSAAGGGGTSYEQYF
J gene: TRBJ2-7
V gene: TRBV20-1
clone size: .
D gene: TRBD2
CDR3 length: 15

CDR3 DNA: TGTGCCAGCAGTTTATTTGGGGGCGGCTTCACGAACACTGAAGCTTTCTTT
CDR3 protein: CASSLFGGGFTNTEAFF
J gene: TRBJ1-1
V gene: TRBV27
clone size: .
D gene: .
CDR3 length: 17

CDR3 DNA: TGCAGTGCTAGTGCCGACAGATTGGAAGCTTTCTTT
CDR3 protein: CSASADRLEAFF
J gene: TRBJ1-1
V gene: TRBV20-1
clone size: .
D gene: .
CDR3 length: 12

CDR3 DNA: TGTGCCAGCAGGAGGGGACAGGAGGCCTACGAGCAGTACTTC
CDR3 protein: CASRRGQEAYEQYF
J gene: TRBJ2-7
V gene: TRBV6-1
clone size: .
D gene: TRBD1
CDR3 length: 14

CDR3 DNA: TGTGCCTGGAACGTTGGACAGACCTACGAGCAGTACTTC
CDR3 protein: CAWNVGQTYEQYF
J gene: TRBJ2-7
V gene: TRBV30
clone size: few
D gene: .
CDR3 length: 13

CDR3 DNA: TGTGCCAGCAGCTATCCGGGACAGGGCTATGGCTACACCTTC
CDR3 protein: CASSYPGQGYGYTF
J gene: TRBJ1-2
V gene: TRBV7-2
clone size: few
D gene: TRBD1
CDR3 length: 14

CDR3 DNA: TGTGCCACCAGCAGGACAGAGGTACGGGAGCAGTACTTC
CDR3 protein: CATSRTEVREQYF
J gene: TRBJ2-7
V gene: TRBV15
clone size: few
D gene: .
CDR3 length: 13

CDR3 DNA: TGTGCCAGCAGCTTAGGGGGGACAAGGGATACGCAGTATTTT
CDR3 protein: CASSLGGTRDTQYF
J gene: TRBJ2-3
V gene: TRBV7-8
clone size: .
D gene: .
CDR3 length: 14

CDR3 DNA: TGCGCCAGCAGCTCAAAACAGGGGGCCTCCTACAATGAGCAGTTCTTC
CDR3 protein: CASSSKQGASYNEQFF
J gene: TRBJ2-1
V gene: TRBV5-1
clone size: .
D gene: TRBD1
CDR3 length: 16

CDR3 DNA: TGTGCCAGCAGTGAATATGTTGGAGTAACCTCCTACAATGAGCAGTTCTTC
CDR3 protein: CASSEYVGVTSYNEQFF
J gene: TRBJ2-1
V gene: TRBV2
clone size: once
D gene: .
CDR3 length: 17

CDR3 DNA: TGCGCCAGCAGCTTGGCCTGGCGGGGTTTGGGGGACAGGGGTTTTACTCAGCCCCAGCATTTT
CDR3 protein: CASSLAWRGLGDRGFTQPQHF
J gene: TRBJ1-5
V gene: TRBV5-1
clone size: .
D gene: TRBD1
CDR3 length: 21

CDR3 DNA: TGTGCCAGCAGCGTTTACAGCACAGATACGCAGTATTTT
CDR3 protein: CASSVYSTDTQYF
J gene: TRBJ2-3
V gene: TRBV7-9
clone size: .
D gene: .
CDR3 length: 13

CDR3 DNA: TGTGCCACCCAATTTTTCTTCAGGGGAGGGAGTGGAAACACCATATATTTT
CDR3 protein: CATQFFFRGGSGNTIYF
J gene: TRBJ1-3
V gene: TRBV6-9
clone size: .
D gene: .
CDR3 length: 17

CDR3 DNA: TGTGCCATCCGTCCCTCTGGGGCCAACGTCCTGACTTTC
CDR3 protein: CAIRPSGANVLTF
J gene: TRBJ2-6
V gene: TRBV24-1
clone size: many
D gene: .
CDR3 length: 13

CDR3 DNA: TGTGCCAGCAGCTTTAGGGACATCTTCACAGATACGCAGTATTTT
CDR3 protein: CASSFRDIFTDTQYF
J gene: TRBJ2-3
V gene: TRBV7-9
clone size: few
D gene: .
CDR3 length: 15

CDR3 DNA: TGTGCCAGCCAAACAAACACTGAAGCTTTCTTT
CDR3 protein: CASQTNTEAFF
J gene: TRBJ1-1
V gene: TRBV6-1
clone size: .
D gene: .
CDR3 length: 11

CDR3 DNA: TGCGCCAGCAGCCTCCAACACAGGGGGCAGGGACGGCAGTACTTC
CDR3 protein: CASSLQHRGQGRQYF
J gene: TRBJ2-7
V gene: TRBV4-1
clone size: .
D gene: TRBD1
CDR3 length: 15

CDR3 DNA: TGTGCCAGTACGGGAGGGGACAGTTCACCCCTCCACTTT
CDR3 protein: CASTGGDSSPLHF
J gene: TRBJ1-6
V gene: TRBV19
clone size: many
D gene: TRBD1
CDR3 length: 13

CDR3 DNA: TGTGCCTGGAGTGTATTGGGACTCAACAATGAGCAGTTCTTC
CDR3 protein: CAWSVLGLNNEQFF
J gene: TRBJ2-1
V gene: TRBV30
clone size: few
D gene: .
CDR3 length: 14

CDR3 DNA: TGCAGTGCTAGCCCGGGGTTCGGTGGCTACACCTTC
CDR3 protein: CSASPGFGGYTF
J gene: TRBJ1-2
V gene: TRBV20-1
clone size: .
D gene: .
CDR3 length: 12

CDR3 DNA: TGTGCCAGCAGCTTAACTTCCGGGAGAGGGACCGGGGAGCTGTTTTTT
CDR3 protein: CASSLTSGRGTGELFF
J gene: TRBJ2-2
V gene: TRBV7-9
clone size: once
D gene: .
CDR3 length: 16